The 12 T cell receptor beta chains below all came from one sample that was sequenced in a study of T cell repertoires in cytomegalovirus infection. These TCRs' antigens remain unknown. TCRdb ran MiXCR on the reads and lists one entry per CDR3 protein. The sample lists fewer than 850,000 distinct CDR3 sequences, approximately 32% occurring once. The material sequenced was cultured CD8+ T cells from PBMCs, taken from culture after CMV antigen stimulation. The receptor source for this set is a human donor in good health (CMV status not recorded). Some clones in this sample may be carry-over from other donors' samples.

The chain couples TRBV12-3 or TRBV12-4 to TRBJ1-1; a possible D gene is TRBD1 (5 bases). V was clipped by 0 bases and J by 6 bases, with 8 bases between them. The CDR3 length is 13 residues. The CDR3 is CASSLASGAEAFF. The CDR3 bases are TGTGCCAGCAGTTTAGCGTCGGGGGCTGAAGCTTTCTTT.

The chain is built from TRBV29-1 and TRBJ2-1; D remains unclear. The CDR3 has 15 amino acids. V shed 3 bases and J shed 1 base, with 13 bases lying between them. The germline gives CDR1 SQVTM, CDR2 ANQGSEA. For the CDR3, the DNA is TGCAGCGTTGAGTTAACAGTCTTTTCCTACAATGAGCAGTTCTTC. Protein sequence: CSVELTVFSYNEQFF.

The rearrangement links TRBV12-3 or TRBV12-4 to TRBJ2-2; D is uncertain. CDR3 length: 13 residues. V lost 3 bases, J lost 7 bases, and 9 bases lay in between. CDR3 nucleotide sequence: TGTGCCAGCAGTTTGAGGACCCACGGGGAGCTGTTTTTT. It translates to CASSLRTHGELFF.

The chain couples TRBV5-5 to TRBJ2-7; D is tentatively TRBD1 or TRBD2 (6 bases each). CDR1 is SGHKS and CDR2 is YYEKEE in the germline V gene (reference sequence). This CDR3 is built from 13 residues. With 5 bases removed from V and 6 bases from J, the gap between germline ends came to 15 bases. The CDR3 region is CASRAGQAGEQYV. CDR3 bases: TGTGCCAGCAGGGCGGGACAAGCCGGCGAGCAGTACGTC.

This clonotype was detected ten times or more. This rearrangement joins TRBV6-5 to TRBJ2-2; possible D gene TRBD2, 5 bases. Germline loops: CDR1 MNHEY, CDR2 SVGAGI. The CDR3 sequence is 17 residues long. Trimming left V 0 bases short and J 3 bases short, with 14 bases between. The CDR3: CASSYSQAEAHTGELFF. Here the CDR3 DNA reads TGTGCCAGCAGTTACTCCCAGGCGGAGGCACACACCGGGGAGCTGTTTTTT.

The chain uses TRBV6-1 and TRBJ1-2; D gene ambiguous. Deletions cut 1 base from V and 8 bases from J, with 2 bases between. The CDR3 loop spans 10 amino acids. The germline V gene has CDR1 MNHNS and CDR2 SASEGT. Here the CDR3 DNA reads TGTGCCAGCAGTGAAGGGGGCTACACCTTC. Translating gives CASSEGGYTF.

The rearrangement links TRBV6-5 to TRBJ2-2, with D perhaps TRBD2 (5 bases). The germline CDR1 and CDR2 sequences are MNHEY and SVGAGI. V shed 2 bases and J shed 5 bases, with 9 bases lying between them. CDR3 length equals 14 residues. The CDR3 DNA reads TGTGCCAGCAGTTACAGCGGAACAACCGGGGAGCTGTTTTTT. Encoded protein: CASSYSGTTGELFF.

The chain combines TRBV9 with TRBJ1-2, with D possibly matching TRBD1 (5 bases). The CDR3 totals 11 residues. In germline, CDR1 is SGDLS, CDR2 YYNGEE. V lost 10 bases and J lost 8, with 15 bases in between. CDR3 sequence reads: CASRGAQGYTF. CDR3 DNA: TGTGCCTCGAGAGGGGCGCAAGGCTACACCTTC.

This clonotype was seen only a few times. The rearrangement links TRBV10-2 to TRBJ2-7; 8 bases align to TRBD1. CDR3 length equals 14 residues. Unmatched junction bases numbered 5, after V lost 7 bases and J lost 0 bases. Germline V gene sequence: CDR1 WSHSY, CDR2 SAAADI. DNA for the CDR3: TGCGCCAGCACTGGGGGACAGGCCTCCTACGAGCAGTACTTC. Translated, it gives CASTGGQASYEQYF.

The chain has TRBV14 and TRBJ2-7, with TRBD1 as a possible D gene (5 bases). The V gene lost 4 bases and the J gene lost 4 bases, with 8 bases spanning the gap. The CDR3 is 12 amino acids. Germline loops: CDR1 SGHDN, CDR2 FVKESK. CDR3 sequence reads: CASSRGQYEQYV. The CDR3 DNA reads as TGTGCCAGCAGCCGGGGCCAATACGAGCAGTACGTC.

This clonotype has more than one count but fewer than ten. The chain is built from TRBV6-1 and TRBJ2-1; D ambiguous. The CDR3 length is 12 residues. V lost 0 bases and J 13 bases, leaving 10 bases between the germline ends. Germline values: CDR1 MNHNS, CDR2 SASEGT. The CDR3 sequence: CASSEARGAQFF. In nucleotides, the CDR3 is TGTGCCAGCAGTGAAGCGAGAGGAGCACAGTTCTTC.

This clonotype was found many times. The chain employs TRBV7-9 and TRBJ1-2, with 8 bases aligning to TRBD1. Germline trimming cut 6 bases from V and 6 bases from J; bases unmatched to any gene: 12. Germline loops: CDR1 SEHNR, CDR2 FQNEAQ (reference sequence). The CDR3 extends over 15 amino acids. CDR3 in amino acids: CASRQEQGARDGYTF. CDR3 nucleotide sequence: TGTGCCAGCAGGCAGGAGCAGGGGGCTCGTGATGGCTACACCTTC.